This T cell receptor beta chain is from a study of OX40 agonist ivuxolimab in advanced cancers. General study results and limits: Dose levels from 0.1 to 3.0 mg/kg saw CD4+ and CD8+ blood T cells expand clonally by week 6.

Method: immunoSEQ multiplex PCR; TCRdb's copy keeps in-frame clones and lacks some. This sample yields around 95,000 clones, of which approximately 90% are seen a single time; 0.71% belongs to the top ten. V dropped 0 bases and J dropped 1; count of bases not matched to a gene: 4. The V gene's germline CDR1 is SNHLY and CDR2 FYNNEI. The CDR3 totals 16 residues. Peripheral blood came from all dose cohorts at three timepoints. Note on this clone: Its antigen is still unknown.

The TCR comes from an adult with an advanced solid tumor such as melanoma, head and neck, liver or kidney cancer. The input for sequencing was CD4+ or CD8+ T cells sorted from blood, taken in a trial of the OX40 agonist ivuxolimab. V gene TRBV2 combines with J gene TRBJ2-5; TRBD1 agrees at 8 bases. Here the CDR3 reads CASSEASGTGQETQYF. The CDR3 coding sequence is TGTGCCAGCAGTGAAGCCTCCGGGACAGGCCAAGAGACCCAGTACTTC.